The clone carrying this TCR beta chain has a count of ten or more. No antigen is known for it. These data belong to a study of human T cells and chemical hapten exposure. Points from the study as a whole: Expanded TCRs produced significantly more large CDR3 similarity clusters than controls did. Healthy people's immune response may differ from that of the donors, who had alopecia.

V gave up 5 bases and J gave up 3 bases, with 13 bases separating them. CDR1 is SGHTA, CDR2 FQGTGA, per germline. The CDR3 runs 15 residues. Authors' analysis steps: Across samples, TCR counts had a median of about 88,000 and ranged from roughly 23,224 to 690,600. TCRdb re-derived calls from the RACE reads in MiXCR, one entry per CDR3 protein. The V and J calls shown here were made by TCRdb, not taken from the authors' results. In the table there are approximately 400,000 distinct CDR3 sequences, around 4.8% of which are singletons. This sample's time point: patch test 1, 2 weeks after DPC sensitization. Noted treatment: therapeutic diphenylcyclopropenone sensitization with weekly scalp DPC.

The sample consisted of whole blood, taken in connection with sensitization to the hapten diphenylcyclopropenone (DPC). The receptor comes from a woman in her fifties or sixties with alopecia areata. Some clones in this sample may be carry-over from other donors' samples. The chain joins TRBV7-3 to TRBJ1-4; tentatively, D is TRBD1 (6 bases). The CDR3 bases are TGTGCCAGCAGCCCCACAGGGAGCGCTAATGAAAAACTGTTTTTT. This translates into CASSPTGSANEKLFF.